The rows below give T cell receptor beta chains drawn from one sample of a study of blood T cells in healthy people across ages. MiXCR, run by TCRdb on the 5' RACE reads, gives a single entry per CDR3 protein. The sample holds about 590,000 distinct CDR3 sequences, about 30% seen once. Sequencing was performed on blood. The receptors stem from an elderly woman in good health. Both conserved end residues are part of each CDR3. A D gene is named only where the DNA matches it firmly. Clone size is given for some rows only: seen once, a few or many times, or a class if the clone is expanded.

v_call	clone_size	d_call	j_call	cdr3_nt	cdr3_aa
TRBV20-1	many	TRBD1	TRBJ2-5	TGCAGTGCTAGTCAGAAGACAGGGGTAGAGACCCAGTACTTC	CSASQKTGVETQYF
TRBV27	many	TRBD1	TRBJ2-6	TGTGCCAGCAGGCCACAGGGGGCGGTAGGGGCCAACGTCCTGACTTTC	CASRPQGAVGANVLTF
TRBV28	few	NA	TRBJ1-5	TGTGCCAGCAGCAATAGTGGCTTTCAGCCCCAGCATTTT	CASSNSGFQPQHF
TRBV12-3/TRBV12-4	NA	NA	TRBJ2-3	TGTGCCAGCAGTTTAAGCGCAGATGCGCAGTATTTT	CASSLSADAQYF
TRBV28	many	TRBD2	TRBJ2-1	TGTGCCAGCAGTCTTCCGGGACTAGCGATTTACAATGAGCAGTTCTTC	CASSLPGLAIYNEQFF
TRBV5-1	NA	TRBD2	TRBJ2-1	TGCGCCAGCAACACCGGGACTAGAAGCGACAATGAGCTGTACTTC	CASNTGTRSDNELYF
TRBV7-2	once	NA	TRBJ2-5	TGTGCCAGTAGCTTATTTCCAGGTCCAAAGATCCAGTACTTC	CASSLFPGPKIQYF
TRBV12-3/TRBV12-4	NA	NA	TRBJ2-3	TGTGCCAGCAGTTCAGGTGACATGAGCACAGATACGCAGTATTTT	CASSSGDMSTDTQYF
TRBV4-2	many	NA	TRBJ1-5	TGTGCCAGCAGCCCCTCTATTCTGGGGACCAGCAATCAGCCCCAGCATTTT	CASSPSILGTSNQPQHF
TRBV5-1	NA	NA	TRBJ1-2	TGCGCCAGCAGCCCAACCACTACAGGGACCTATGGCTACACCTTC	CASSPTTTGTYGYTF
TRBV14	NA	NA	TRBJ1-2	TGTGCCAGCAGACAACCAGACAAGATATATGGCTACACCTTC	CASRQPDKIYGYTF
TRBV6-5	many	TRBD1	TRBJ2-7	TGTGCCAGCACCACAGGGGGCCCAATTTACGAGCAGTACTTC	CASTTGGPIYEQYF
TRBV6-1	many	NA	TRBJ1-5	TGTGCCACCCTGAGGGATGTGAGCAATCAGCCCCAGCATTTT	CATLRDVSNQPQHF